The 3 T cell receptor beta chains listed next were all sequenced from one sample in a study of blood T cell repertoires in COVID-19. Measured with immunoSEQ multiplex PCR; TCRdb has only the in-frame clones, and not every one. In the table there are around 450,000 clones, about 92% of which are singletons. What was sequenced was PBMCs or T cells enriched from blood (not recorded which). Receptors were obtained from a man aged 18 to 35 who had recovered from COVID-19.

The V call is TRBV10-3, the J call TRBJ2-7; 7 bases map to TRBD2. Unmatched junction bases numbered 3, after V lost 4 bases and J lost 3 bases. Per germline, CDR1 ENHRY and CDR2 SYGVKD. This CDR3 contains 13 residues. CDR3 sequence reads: CAISARGGYEQYF. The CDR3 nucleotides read TGTGCCATCAGTGCTCGCGGGGGCTACGAGCAGTACTTC.

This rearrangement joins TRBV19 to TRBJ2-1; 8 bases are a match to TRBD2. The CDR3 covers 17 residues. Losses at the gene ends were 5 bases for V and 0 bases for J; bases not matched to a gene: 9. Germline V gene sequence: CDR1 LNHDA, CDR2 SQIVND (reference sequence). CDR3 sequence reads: CASSPRTSLSSYNEQFF. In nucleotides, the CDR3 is TGTGCCAGTAGTCCCCGGACTAGCCTAAGCTCCTACAATGAGCAGTTCTTC.

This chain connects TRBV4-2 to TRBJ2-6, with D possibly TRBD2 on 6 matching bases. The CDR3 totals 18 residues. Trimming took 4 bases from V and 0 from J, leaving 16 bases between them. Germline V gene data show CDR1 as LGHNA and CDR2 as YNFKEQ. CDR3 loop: CASSPDGGTVSGANVLTF. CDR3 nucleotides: TGTGCCAGCAGCCCCGATGGCGGGACGGTCTCTGGGGCCAACGTCCTGACTTTC.